Below are 25 T cell receptor beta chains sequenced from a single sample in a study of blood T cell repertoires in COVID-19. Assay used: immunoSEQ multiplex PCR; TCRdb lists only in-frame clones, some missing. The table records about 58,000 clones, about 84% of them present only once. Sequences were obtained from peripheral blood. These receptors all come from a man aged 35 to 55 with active COVID-19.

This sequence joins TRBV27 and TRBJ2-5; D possibly corresponds to TRBD2 (5 bases). CDR1 and CDR2 (germline): MNHEY, SMNVEV (reference sequence). Trimming took 5 bases from V and 0 from J, leaving 7 bases between them. The CDR3 contains 13 residues. In nucleotides, the CDR3 is TGTGCCAGCAGTCCGGACTACCAAGAGACCCAGTACTTC. This gives the protein CASSPDYQETQYF.

The V gene is TRBV4-1, the J gene TRBJ1-2; 7 nucleotides align to TRBD1. V dropped 0 bases and J dropped 7; count of bases not matched to a gene: 8. Per the germline V gene, CDR1 is MGHRA and CDR2 is YSYEKL. The CDR3 extends over 15 amino acids. Here the CDR3 DNA reads TGCGCCAGCAGCCAAGAACAGGGGATAATGCGTGGCTACACCTTC. Translating gives CASSQEQGIMRGYTF.

This chain links TRBV14 with TRBJ2-7, with D tentatively TRBD1 (7 bases). Trimming left V 5 bases short and J 8 bases short, with 19 bases between. The CDR3 sequence is 14 residues long. Per the germline V gene, CDR1 is SGHDN and CDR2 is FVKESK. CDR3 in amino acids: CASSVYRGGGKQYF. The CDR3 region has the DNA TGTGCCAGCAGCGTATACAGGGGAGGAGGGAAGCAGTACTTC. Filled out from reference TRBV14 and TRBJ2-7, the complete variable domain reads EAGVTQFPSHSVIEKGQTVTLRCDPISGHDNLYWYRRVMGKEIKFLLHFVKESKQDESGMPNNRFLAERTGGTYSTLKVQPAELEDSGVYFCASSVYRGGGKQYFGPGTRLTVT.

The rearrangement uses TRBV7-3 and TRBJ2-2, with a possible D match to TRBD2 (7 bases). Deletions cut 1 base from V and 4 bases from J, with 13 bases between. This CDR3 comprises 16 residues. Germline CDR1 and CDR2: SGHTA and FQGTGA. CDR3 sequence reads: CASSLRSAGATGELFF. In DNA form, the CDR3 reads TGTGCCAGCAGCTTAAGGTCCGCGGGGGCCACCGGGGAGCTGTTTTTT.

The rearrangement links TRBV18 to TRBJ2-1; 7 positions match TRBD2. V trimming: 4 bases; J trimming: 7 bases; junction bases outside the gene matches: 10. The V gene's germline CDR1 is KGHSH and CDR2 LQKENI. The CDR3 is 15 residues long. The CDR3 region is CASSLERELGNEQFF. As DNA, the CDR3 is TGTGCCAGCTCACTCGAGCGGGAATTAGGGAATGAGCAGTTCTTC.

This clone was seen just once. The rearrangement joins TRBV7-9 to TRBJ2-7; TRBD1 is a possible D gene (6 bases). V lost 0 bases and J lost 2, with 14 bases in between. Germline V gene sequence: CDR1 SEHNR, CDR2 FQNEAQ (reference sequence). This CDR3 has 16 residues. The CDR3 DNA sequence: TGTGCCAGCAGCTTAGCGGCAGGGGAGAGAACCTACGAGCAGTACTTC. Translated: CASSLAAGERTYEQYF.

The gene calls are TRBV11-2 and TRBJ2-1, with TRBD2 identical over 16 bases. Germline loops: CDR1 SGHAT, CDR2 FQNNGV. The V gene end was trimmed by 6 bases and the J gene end by 4 bases; junction bases not matched to a gene: 12. The CDR3 is made up of 19 amino acids. The CDR3 sequence: CASSSPLGLAGGIYNEQFF. The CDR3, as DNA: TGTGCCAGCAGTTCACCCCTGGGACTAGCGGGAGGGATTTACAATGAGCAGTTCTTC. The full variable domain, with the rest looked up from reference TRBV11-2 and TRBJ2-1, is EAGVAQSPRYKIIEKRQSVAFWCNPISGHATLYWYQQILGQGPKLLIQFQNNGVVDDSQLPKDRFSAERLKGVDSTLKIQPAKLEDSAVYLCASSSPLGLAGGIYNEQFFGPGTRLTVL.

The rearrangement links TRBV5-6 to TRBJ2-7; D may be TRBD1 (7 bases). Germline CDR1 is SGHDT and CDR2 is YYEEEE. There are 14 residues in the CDR3. V was pared by 0 bases and J by 6 bases, with 13 bases between. DNA for the CDR3: TGTGCCAGCAGCTTGGCAGGGGGGTTCGGCGAGCAGTACTTC. Translating gives CASSLAGGFGEQYF.

This clone was counted once. The chain joins TRBV4-1 to TRBJ2-3, with TRBD1 matching over 9 bases. V gave up 3 bases and J gave up 1 base; unmatched junction bases: 8. Looked up from germline, CDR1 is MGHRA and CDR2 is YSYEKL. The CDR3 loop spans 17 amino acids. CDR3 coding DNA: TGCGCCAGCAGCCAGGCGGGACAGGGAGTCGGCACAGATACGCAGTATTTT. Its translation is CASSQAGQGVGTDTQYF.

The chain has TRBV14 and TRBJ2-1; 8 nucleotides agree with TRBD2. In germline, CDR1 is SGHDN, CDR2 FVKESK. Trimming removed 1 base from V and 10 bases from J; junction bases left unmatched: 12. The CDR3 consists of 16 residues. The CDR3 loop is CASSQGAGDGSVEQFF. The DNA for the CDR3 is TGTGCCAGCAGCCAAGGAGCGGGAGATGGTTCGGTAGAGCAGTTCTTC.

The chain is built from TRBV28 and TRBJ2-7, with 8 positions matching TRBD1. CDR3 length: 16 residues. Germline V gives CDR1 MDHEN, CDR2 SYDVKM. V lost 5 bases and J lost 2; bases outside the gene matches: 11. For the CDR3, the DNA is TGTGCCAGCAGTCCTGGACAGGGTGCCAAACCCTACGAGCAGTACTTC. It codes for CASSPGQGAKPYEQYF.

J is TRBJ2-7 and V is TRBV7-2; the match to TRBD1 covers 7 bases. Germline CDR1 and CDR2: SGHTA and FQGNSA. The CDR3 length is 16 residues. Germline trimming cut 5 bases from V and 1 base from J; bases unmatched to any gene: 11. Here the CDR3 DNA reads TGTGCCAGCAGCAGACGACAGGGCCCCCTTTCCTACGAGCAGTACTTC. Its protein is CASSRRQGPLSYEQYF.

The chain uses TRBV5-6 and TRBJ1-2; 11 bases fit TRBD1. The CDR3 spans 16 residues. J was trimmed by 3 bases and V by 4 bases; bases with no gene match: 8. Germline V gene data show CDR1 as SGHDT and CDR2 as YYEEEE. CDR3 protein: CASSPDRGRLDYGYTF. The CDR3 DNA is TGTGCCAGCAGCCCGGACAGGGGGCGGCTTGACTATGGCTACACCTTC.

The chain has TRBV5-1 and TRBJ2-1; TRBD2 matches 7 bases. There are 15 residues in the CDR3. V gave up 3 bases and J gave up 3 bases; unmatched junction bases: 6. Looked up from germline, CDR1 is SGHRS and CDR2 is YFSETQ. Written as DNA, the CDR3 is TGCGCCAGCAGCTCCGGACTAGACATCTACAATGAGCAGTTCTTC. Its translation is CASSSGLDIYNEQFF.

This clone was observed once. The chain is built from TRBV6-5 and TRBJ2-5; D unresolved. V lost 6 bases to trimming and J lost 4 bases, with 18 bases between them. CDR3 length equals 15 residues. Germline assignment: CDR1 MNHEY and CDR2 SVGAGI. The CDR3 protein is CASSVRSTWRETQYF. CDR3 DNA: TGTGCCAGCAGCGTCAGGTCCACGTGGCGAGAGACCCAGTACTTC.

This chain uses TRBV5-1 with TRBJ2-3; 7 positions agree with TRBD2. Per the germline V gene, CDR1 is SGHRS and CDR2 is YFSETQ. V was pared by 2 bases and J by 5 bases, with 11 bases of the junction left unmatched. The CDR3 has 16 amino acids. The CDR3 spells CASSLLAPGSGDTQYF. The CDR3 DNA follows: TGCGCCAGCAGCTTACTAGCGCCCGGATCCGGAGATACGCAGTATTTT.

V usage is TRBV28 and J usage is TRBJ2-7; 9 bases line up with TRBD1. V gave up 3 bases and J gave up 9 bases; unmatched junction bases: 12. Looked up from germline, CDR1 is MDHEN and CDR2 is SYDVKM. This CDR3 is built from 15 residues. The CDR3 nucleotides are TGTGCCAGCAGTTTCATGGGACAGGGTGGCTTGTTGCAGTACTTC. This codes for CASSFMGQGGLLQYF.

The chain joins TRBV28 to TRBJ1-5; possibly TRBD1 for D (6 bases). CDR1 is MDHEN, CDR2 SYDVKM, per germline. The CDR3 totals 17 residues. The V end lost 7 bases, the J end lost 1 base, and 20 bases lay between the germline ends. CDR3: CASTPRYRDTSNQPQHF. The DNA of the CDR3 is TGTGCCAGCACCCCGCGGTACAGGGATACGAGCAATCAGCCCCAGCATTTT.

This clone was seen only once. This rearrangement joins TRBV18 to TRBJ1-3; 7 bases align to TRBD1. CDR3 length: 20 amino acids. Germline assignment: CDR1 KGHSH and CDR2 LQKENI. V shed 1 base and J 4 bases; nucleotides not matched to a gene: 19. CDR3 amino acids: CASSPLPKSQRTGIGNTIYF. As DNA, the CDR3 is TGTGCCAGCTCACCACTCCCTAAATCTCAAAGGACAGGCATCGGAAACACCATATATTTT.

The chain uses TRBV6-1 and TRBJ1-2, with D maybe TRBD1 (5 bases). This CDR3 is built from 14 residues. Germline assignment: CDR1 MNHNS and CDR2 SASEGT. V was trimmed by 3 bases and J by 3 bases, leaving 11 bases between them. CDR3 protein: CASSDRGGDYGYTF. The CDR3 DNA reads TGTGCCAGCAGTGATCGGGGGGGGGACTATGGCTACACCTTC.

This clone was observed a single time. The chain combines TRBV5-4 with TRBJ1-1, with TRBD1 as a possible D gene (5 bases). Trimming pared 4 bases from V and 7 bases from J, leaving 20 bases between. CDR3 size: 15 residues. Germline CDR1 reads SGHNT; CDR2 reads YYREEE (reference sequence). Written as DNA, the CDR3 is TGTGCCAGCAGCCGCACACGTAATGTGGGGGGTGAAGCTTTCTTT. Amino acids: CASSRTRNVGGEAFF.

The chain has TRBV24-1 and TRBJ1-5; D is undetermined. The CDR3 covers 14 residues. Trimming took off 5 bases at V and 6 bases at J, with 13 bases between the two ends. CDR1 and CDR2 (germline): KGHDR, SFDVKD. In nucleotides, the CDR3 is TGTGCCACCAGTGGGCTCCTGGTAGCTCAGCCCCAGCATTTT. Protein: CATSGLLVAQPQHF.

The chain employs TRBV4-2 and TRBJ2-7; D gene unclear. V was shortened by 0 bases and J by 1 base, with 13 bases between the two germline ends. The CDR3 has 16 amino acids. The V gene's germline CDR1 is LGHNA and CDR2 YNFKEQ. CDR3 coding DNA: TGTGCCAGCAGCCAAGATCGATCTAGTTTGTCCTACGAGCAGTACTTC. It yields the protein CASSQDRSSLSYEQYF.

The V gene is TRBV5-5, the J gene TRBJ2-2; tentative D call: TRBD1 (6 bases). In germline, CDR1 is SGHKS, CDR2 YYEKEE (reference sequence). Trimming left V 1 base short and J 3 bases short, with 13 bases between. The CDR3 contains 16 residues. The CDR3 DNA reads as TGTGCCAGCAGCTTGTTTGAGGGGGAATACACCGGGGAGCTGTTTTTT. It codes for CASSLFEGEYTGELFF.

This clone was seen a handful of times. V is TRBV13 and J is TRBJ1-2; TRBD1 aligns across 10 bases. The CDR3 sequence is 14 residues long. Germline CDR1 and CDR2: PRHDT and FYEKMQ (reference sequence). V shed 3 bases, J shed 6 bases, and the junction held 4 bases outside the gene matches. CDR3 DNA: TGTGCCAGCAGCTTTGACAGGGGGCTAGATGGCTACACCTTC. Translation gives CASSFDRGLDGYTF.